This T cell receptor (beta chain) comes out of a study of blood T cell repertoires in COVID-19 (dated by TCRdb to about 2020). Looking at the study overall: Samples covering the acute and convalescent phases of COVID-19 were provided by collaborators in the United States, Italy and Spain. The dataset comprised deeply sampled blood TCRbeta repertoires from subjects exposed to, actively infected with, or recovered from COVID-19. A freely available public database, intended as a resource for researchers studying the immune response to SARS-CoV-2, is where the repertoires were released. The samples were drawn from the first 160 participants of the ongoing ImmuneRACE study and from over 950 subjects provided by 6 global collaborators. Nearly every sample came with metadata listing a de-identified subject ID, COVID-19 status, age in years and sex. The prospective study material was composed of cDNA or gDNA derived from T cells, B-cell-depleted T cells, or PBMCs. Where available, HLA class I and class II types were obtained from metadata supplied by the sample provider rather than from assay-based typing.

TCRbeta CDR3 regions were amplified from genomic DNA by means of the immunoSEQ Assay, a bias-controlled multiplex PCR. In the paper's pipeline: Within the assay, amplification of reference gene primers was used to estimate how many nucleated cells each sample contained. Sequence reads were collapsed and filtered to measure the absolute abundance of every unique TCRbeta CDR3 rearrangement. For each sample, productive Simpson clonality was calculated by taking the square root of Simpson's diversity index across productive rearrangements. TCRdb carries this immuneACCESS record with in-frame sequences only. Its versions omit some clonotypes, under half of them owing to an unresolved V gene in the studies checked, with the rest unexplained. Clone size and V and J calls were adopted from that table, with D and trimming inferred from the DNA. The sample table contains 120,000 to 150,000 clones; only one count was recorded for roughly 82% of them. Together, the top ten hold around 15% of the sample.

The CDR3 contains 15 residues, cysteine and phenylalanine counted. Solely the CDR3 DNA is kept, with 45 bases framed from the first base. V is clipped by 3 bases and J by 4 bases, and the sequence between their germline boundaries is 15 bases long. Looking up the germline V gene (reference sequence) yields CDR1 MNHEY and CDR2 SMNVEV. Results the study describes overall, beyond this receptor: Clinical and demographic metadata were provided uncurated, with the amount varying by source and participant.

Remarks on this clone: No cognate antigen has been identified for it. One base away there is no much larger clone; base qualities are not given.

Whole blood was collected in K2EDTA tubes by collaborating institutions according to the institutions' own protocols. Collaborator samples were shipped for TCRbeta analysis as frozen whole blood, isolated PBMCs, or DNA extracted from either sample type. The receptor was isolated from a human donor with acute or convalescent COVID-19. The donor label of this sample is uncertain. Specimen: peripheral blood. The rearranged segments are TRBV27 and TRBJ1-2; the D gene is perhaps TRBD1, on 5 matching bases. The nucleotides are TGTGCCAGCAGTTTCATGGGGGGTCCCCGCTATGGCTACACCTTC. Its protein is CASSFMGGPRYGYTF.